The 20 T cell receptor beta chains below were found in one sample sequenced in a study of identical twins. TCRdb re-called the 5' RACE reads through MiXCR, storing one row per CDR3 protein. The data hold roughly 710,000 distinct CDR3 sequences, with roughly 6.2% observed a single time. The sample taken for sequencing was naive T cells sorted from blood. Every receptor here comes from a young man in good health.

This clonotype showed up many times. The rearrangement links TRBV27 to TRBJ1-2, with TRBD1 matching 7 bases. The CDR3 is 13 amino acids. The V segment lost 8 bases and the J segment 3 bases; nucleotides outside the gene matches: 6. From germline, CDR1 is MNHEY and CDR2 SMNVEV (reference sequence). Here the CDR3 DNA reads TGTGCCAGCGCCGGACAGGTCCACTATGGCTACACCTTC. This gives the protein CASAGQVHYGYTF.

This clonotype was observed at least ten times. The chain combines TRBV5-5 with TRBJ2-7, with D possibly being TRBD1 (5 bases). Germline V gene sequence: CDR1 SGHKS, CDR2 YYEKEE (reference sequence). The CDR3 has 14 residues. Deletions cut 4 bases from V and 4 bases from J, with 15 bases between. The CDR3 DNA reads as TGTGCCAGCAGCCTCACCACAGACAGATACGAGCAGTACGTC. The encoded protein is CASSLTTDRYEQYV.

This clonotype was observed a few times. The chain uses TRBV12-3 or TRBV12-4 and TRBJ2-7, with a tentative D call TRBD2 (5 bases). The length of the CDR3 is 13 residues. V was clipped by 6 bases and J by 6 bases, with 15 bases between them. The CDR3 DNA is TGTGCCAGCAGCCTGAGGGTGCGGAGCGAGCAGTACGTC. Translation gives CASSLRVRSEQYV.

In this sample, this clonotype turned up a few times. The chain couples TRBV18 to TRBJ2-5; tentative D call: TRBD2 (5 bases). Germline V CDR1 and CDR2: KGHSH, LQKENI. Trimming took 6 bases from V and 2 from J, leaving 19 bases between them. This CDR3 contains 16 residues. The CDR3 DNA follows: TGTGCCAGCTCCCATCGACCCACATCGGGGCAAGAGACCCAGTACTTC. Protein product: CASSHRPTSGQETQYF.

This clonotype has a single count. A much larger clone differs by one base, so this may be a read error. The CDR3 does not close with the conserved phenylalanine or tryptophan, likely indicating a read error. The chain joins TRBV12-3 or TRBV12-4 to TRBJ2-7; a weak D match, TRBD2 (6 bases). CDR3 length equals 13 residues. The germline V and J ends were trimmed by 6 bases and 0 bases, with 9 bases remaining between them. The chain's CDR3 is CASRPGGSYEQYS. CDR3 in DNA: TGTGCCAGCAGGCCCGGGGGCTCCTACGAGCAGTACTCC.

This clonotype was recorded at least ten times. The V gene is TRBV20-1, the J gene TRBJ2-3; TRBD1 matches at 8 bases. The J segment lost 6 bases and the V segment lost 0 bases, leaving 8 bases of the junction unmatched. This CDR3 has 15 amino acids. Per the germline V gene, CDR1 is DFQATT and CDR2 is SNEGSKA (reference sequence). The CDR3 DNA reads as TGCAGTGCTAGAGATGGGACAGGTGTTTCGGATACGCAGTATTTT. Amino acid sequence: CSARDGTGVSDTQYF.

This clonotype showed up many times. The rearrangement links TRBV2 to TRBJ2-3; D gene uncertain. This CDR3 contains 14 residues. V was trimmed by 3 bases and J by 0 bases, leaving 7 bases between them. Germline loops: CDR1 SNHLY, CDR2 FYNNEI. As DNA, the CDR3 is TGTGCCAGCAGTGAGAGTCGGAGCACAGATACGCAGTATTTT. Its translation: CASSESRSTDTQYF.

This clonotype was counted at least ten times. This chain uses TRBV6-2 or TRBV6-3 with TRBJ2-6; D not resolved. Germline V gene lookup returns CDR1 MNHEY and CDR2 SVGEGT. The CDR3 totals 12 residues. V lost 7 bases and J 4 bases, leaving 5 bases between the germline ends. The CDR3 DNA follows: TGTGCCAGCATGGGGGGGGCCAACGTCCTGACTTTC. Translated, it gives CASMGGANVLTF.

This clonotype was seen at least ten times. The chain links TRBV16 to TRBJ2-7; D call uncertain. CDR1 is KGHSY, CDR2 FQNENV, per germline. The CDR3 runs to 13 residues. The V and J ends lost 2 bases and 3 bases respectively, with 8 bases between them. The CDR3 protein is CASSQIDGYEQYF. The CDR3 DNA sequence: TGTGCCAGCAGCCAAATCGACGGCTACGAGCAGTACTTC.

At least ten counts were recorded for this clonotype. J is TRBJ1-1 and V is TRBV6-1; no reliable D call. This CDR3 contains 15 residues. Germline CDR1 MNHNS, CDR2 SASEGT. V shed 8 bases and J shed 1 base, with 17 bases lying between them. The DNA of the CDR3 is TGTGCCAGCCTCGTCCTATACGGGGAGAACACTGAAGCTTTCTTT. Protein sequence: CASLVLYGENTEAFF.

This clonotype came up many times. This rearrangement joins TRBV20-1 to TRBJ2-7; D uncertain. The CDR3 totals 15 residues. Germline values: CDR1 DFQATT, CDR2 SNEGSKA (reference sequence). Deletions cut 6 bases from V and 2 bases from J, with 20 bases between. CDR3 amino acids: CSAPNTATGTYEQYF. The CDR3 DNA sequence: TGCAGTGCACCCAATACTGCAACTGGAACCTACGAGCAGTACTTC.

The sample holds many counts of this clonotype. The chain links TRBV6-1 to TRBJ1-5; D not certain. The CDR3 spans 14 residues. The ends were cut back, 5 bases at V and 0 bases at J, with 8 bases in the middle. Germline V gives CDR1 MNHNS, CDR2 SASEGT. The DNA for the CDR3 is TGTGCCAGCAGTCGGGGATCTAGCAATCAGCCCCAGCATTTT. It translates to CASSRGSSNQPQHF.

In DNA, the CDR3 is TGTGCCAGCAGCTTAGCCAGGGCCTATGGCTACACCTTC. As protein: CASSLARAYGYTF. This sequence joins TRBV7-9 and TRBJ1-2; possible D gene TRBD1, 5 bases. V gave up 0 bases and J gave up 4 bases, with 6 bases separating them. The CDR3 is 13 amino acids. CDR1 SEHNR and CDR2 FQNEAQ come from the germline V gene (reference sequence).

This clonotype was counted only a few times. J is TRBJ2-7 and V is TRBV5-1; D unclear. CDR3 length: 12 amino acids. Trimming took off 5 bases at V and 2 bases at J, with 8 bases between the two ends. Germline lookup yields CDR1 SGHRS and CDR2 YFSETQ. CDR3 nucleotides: TGCGCCAGCAGGGACGCCGCCTACGAGCAGTACTTC. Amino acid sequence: CASRDAAYEQYF.

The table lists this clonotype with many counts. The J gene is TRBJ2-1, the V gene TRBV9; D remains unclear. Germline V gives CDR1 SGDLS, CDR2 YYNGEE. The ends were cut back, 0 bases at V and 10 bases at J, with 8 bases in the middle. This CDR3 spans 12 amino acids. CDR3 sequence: CASSVVNSEQFF. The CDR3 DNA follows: TGTGCCAGCAGCGTAGTTAACTCAGAGCAGTTCTTC.

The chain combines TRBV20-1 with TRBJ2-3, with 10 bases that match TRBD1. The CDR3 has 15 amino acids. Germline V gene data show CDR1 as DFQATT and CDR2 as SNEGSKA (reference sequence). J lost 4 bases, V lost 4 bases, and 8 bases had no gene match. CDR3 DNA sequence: TGCAGTGCTACCCCGGGACAGGGGAGAGCAGATACGCAGTATTTT. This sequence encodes CSATPGQGRADTQYF.

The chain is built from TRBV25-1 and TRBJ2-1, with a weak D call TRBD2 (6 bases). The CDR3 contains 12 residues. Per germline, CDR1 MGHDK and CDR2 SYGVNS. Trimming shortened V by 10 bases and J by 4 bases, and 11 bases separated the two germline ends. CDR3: CATSGGYNEQFF. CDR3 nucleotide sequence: TGTGCCACCTCCGGGGGTTACAATGAGCAGTTCTTC.

As DNA, the CDR3 is TGCGCCAGCAGCTTGGAGTCTGCGGGAGGGCGGGAGACCCAGTACTTC. Translating gives CASSLESAGGRETQYF. The rearrangement uses TRBV5-1 and TRBJ2-5, with 9 positions matching TRBD2. V lost 0 bases and J lost 5; bases outside the gene matches: 8. The CDR3 runs 16 residues. Per the germline V gene, CDR1 is SGHRS and CDR2 is YFSETQ.

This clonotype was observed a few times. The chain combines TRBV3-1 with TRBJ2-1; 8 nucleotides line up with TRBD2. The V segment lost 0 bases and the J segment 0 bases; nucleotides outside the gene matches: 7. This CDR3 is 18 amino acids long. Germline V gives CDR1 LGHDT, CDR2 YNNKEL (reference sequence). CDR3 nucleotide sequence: TGTGCCAGCAGCCAAGATGTACCTAGCGGGCACTCCTACAATGAGCAGTTCTTC. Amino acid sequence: CASSQDVPSGHSYNEQFF.

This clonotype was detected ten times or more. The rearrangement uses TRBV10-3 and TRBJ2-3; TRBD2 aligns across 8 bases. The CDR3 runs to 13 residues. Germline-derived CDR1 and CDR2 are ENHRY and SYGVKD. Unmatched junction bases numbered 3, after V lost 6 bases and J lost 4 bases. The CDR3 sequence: CAIRREAADTQYF. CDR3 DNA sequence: TGTGCCATCAGGCGGGAGGCGGCAGATACGCAGTATTTT.